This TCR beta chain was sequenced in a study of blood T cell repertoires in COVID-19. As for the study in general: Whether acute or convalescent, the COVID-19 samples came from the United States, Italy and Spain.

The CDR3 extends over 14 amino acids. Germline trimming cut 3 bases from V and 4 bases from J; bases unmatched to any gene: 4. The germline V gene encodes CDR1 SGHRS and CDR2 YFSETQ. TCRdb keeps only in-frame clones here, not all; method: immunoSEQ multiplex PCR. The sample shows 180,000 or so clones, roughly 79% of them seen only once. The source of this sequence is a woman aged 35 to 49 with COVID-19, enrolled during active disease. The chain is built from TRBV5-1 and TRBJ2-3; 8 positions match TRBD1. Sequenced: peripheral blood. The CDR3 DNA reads TGCGCCAGCAGCTGGACAGGGTTGCCAGATACGCAGTATTTT. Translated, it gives CASSWTGLPDTQYF.